This T cell receptor (beta chain) was captured in a study of T cell responses to AZD1222 COVID-19 vaccine. Study-level information: Second-dose timings of about 4 or about 12 weeks were pooled.

Details on this clone: Its antigen is not identified.

Produced via immunoSEQ multiplex PCR; TCRdb's table is partial and in-frame only. The data hold roughly 70,000 clones, with 82% observed a single time. Trimming pared 0 bases from V and 0 bases from J, leaving 15 bases between. Germline CDR1 reads SGHRS; CDR2 reads YFSETQ. The length of the CDR3 is 17 residues. Study outcomes and limitations: Reportedly, nearly half the spike-specific TCRs target unmutated variant regions. At baseline, seropositivity was found in only six or seven AZD1222 recipients. Spike was spanned by vaccine-associated CD4 TCRs, which were dominant at 160-218 and 743-854.

The chain links TRBV5-1 to TRBJ1-2; D is undetermined. The origin of this receptor is an adult in good health. The specimen comprised peripheral blood, sampled on day 0 of AZD1222 vaccination. This CDR3 is CASSLAPTTFSNYGYTF. The DNA for the CDR3 is TGCGCCAGCAGCTTGGCCCCGACAACCTTCTCTAACTATGGCTACACCTTC.